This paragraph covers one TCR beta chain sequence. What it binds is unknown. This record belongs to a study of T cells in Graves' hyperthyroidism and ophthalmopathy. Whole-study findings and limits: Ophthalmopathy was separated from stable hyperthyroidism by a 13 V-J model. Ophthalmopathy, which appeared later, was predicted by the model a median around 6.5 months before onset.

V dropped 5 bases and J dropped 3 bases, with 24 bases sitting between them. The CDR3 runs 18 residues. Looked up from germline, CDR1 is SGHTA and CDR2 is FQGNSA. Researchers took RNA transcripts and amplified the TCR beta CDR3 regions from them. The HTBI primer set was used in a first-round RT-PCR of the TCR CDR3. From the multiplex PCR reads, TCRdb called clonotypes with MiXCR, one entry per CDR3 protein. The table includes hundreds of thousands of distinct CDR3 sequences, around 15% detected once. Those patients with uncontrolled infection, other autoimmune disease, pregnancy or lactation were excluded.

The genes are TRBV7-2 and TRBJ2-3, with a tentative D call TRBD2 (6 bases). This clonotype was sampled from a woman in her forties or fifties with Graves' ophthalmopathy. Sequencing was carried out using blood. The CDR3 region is CASSQERIVGGRTDTQYF. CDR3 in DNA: TGTGCCAGCAGCCAAGAGAGGATAGTGGGAGGTAGGACAGATACGCAGTATTTT.